This T cell receptor beta chain was observed in a study of blood T cell repertoires in COVID-19. As for the study in general: Donors in the United States, Italy and Spain gave samples during acute or convalescent COVID-19. Sources were T cells, B-cell-depleted T cells, or PBMCs; the material itself was cDNA or gDNA.

After removal of 6 bases from V and 8 bases from J, the junction contained 12 bases not matched to a gene. The CDR3 spans 16 residues. The germline gives CDR1 SNHLY, CDR2 FYNNEI. In the original workflow: How many nucleated cells were present was estimated from reference gene primer amplification. Clones were sequenced by immunoSEQ multiplex PCR, and TCRdb holds only the in-frame ones, with some missing. From that table come the V and J calls and clone size; the DNA was used to work out D and trimming. The data show roughly 300,000 clones, with 80% to 90% seen just once and roughly 6.7% held by the top ten.

Sequencing was performed on peripheral blood. The source of this sequence is a man younger than 35 who had recovered from COVID-19. This chain uses TRBV2 with TRBJ1-6; TRBD1 aligns across 8 bases. This CDR3 reads CASSMRGGTGYSPLHF. The DNA for the CDR3 is TGTGCCAGCAGCATGAGGGGAGGGACAGGCTATTCACCCCTCCACTTT.